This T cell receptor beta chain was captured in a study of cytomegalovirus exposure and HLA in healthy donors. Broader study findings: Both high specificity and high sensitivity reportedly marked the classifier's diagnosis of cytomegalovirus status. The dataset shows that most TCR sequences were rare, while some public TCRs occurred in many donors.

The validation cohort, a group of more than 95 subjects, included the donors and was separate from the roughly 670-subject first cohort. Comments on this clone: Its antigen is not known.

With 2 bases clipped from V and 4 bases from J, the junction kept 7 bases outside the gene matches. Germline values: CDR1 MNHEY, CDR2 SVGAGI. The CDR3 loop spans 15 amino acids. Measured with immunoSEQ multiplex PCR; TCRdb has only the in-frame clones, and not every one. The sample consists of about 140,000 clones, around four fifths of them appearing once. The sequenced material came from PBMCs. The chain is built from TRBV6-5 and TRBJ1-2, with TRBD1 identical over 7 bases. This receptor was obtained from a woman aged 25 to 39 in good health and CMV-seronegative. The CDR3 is CASSYARTGTYGYTF. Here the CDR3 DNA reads TGTGCCAGCAGTTACGCTAGGACAGGAACCTATGGCTACACCTTC.